The 9 T cell receptor beta chains given below trace back to one sample, sequenced in a study of shared clonotypes between healthy human individuals. Only in-frame clones appear in the TCRdb table, and some are missing; sequencing was by immunoSEQ multiplex PCR. The table includes approximately 1.5 million clones, 98% detected once. The sample taken for sequencing was naive CD4+ T cells sorted from blood. Noted subset: CD45RA+ positively selected. The receptors shown here come from a man aged 30-40 years in good health.

The J gene is TRBJ2-5, the V gene TRBV7-2; no clear D gene. The germline V gene has CDR1 SGHTA and CDR2 FQGNSA. The V end lost 3 bases, the J end lost 5 bases, and 13 bases lay between the germline ends. The CDR3 contains 14 residues. As DNA, the CDR3 is TGTGCCAGCAGCTTTGCTGGCGCCTTGGAGACCCAGTACTTC. It yields the protein CASSFAGALETQYF.

This chain links TRBV13 with TRBJ2-1, with 12 bases identical to TRBD2. V shed 1 base and J 7 bases; nucleotides not matched to a gene: 8. The CDR3 consists of 17 residues. Germline values: CDR1 PRHDT, CDR2 FYEKMQ (reference sequence). CDR3 nucleotides: TGTGCCAGCAGCTTAGTTTCTAGCGGGAGGGCGTCGAATGAGCAGTTCTTC. Encoded protein: CASSLVSSGRASNEQFF. The full variable domain, in which reference TRBV13 and TRBJ2-1 provide the parts outside the CDR3, is AAGVIQSPRHLIKEKRETATLKCYPIPRHDTVYWYQQGPGQDPQFLISFYEKMQSDKGSIPDRFSAQQFSDYHSELNMSSLELGDSALYFCASSLVSSGRASNEQFFGPGTRLTVL.

The chain employs TRBV2 and TRBJ1-1; no firm D call. CDR1 is SNHLY, CDR2 FYNNEI, per germline. CDR3 length: 14 amino acids. V was clipped by 4 bases and J by 0 bases, with 9 bases between them. DNA for the CDR3: TGTGCCAGCAGTGTTATGAAAATGAACACTGAAGCTTTCTTT. This encodes CASSVMKMNTEAFF.

The CDR3 DNA reads TGTGCTTCAGGTGAGGGGGGGTACAATGAGCAGTTCTTC. It codes for CASGEGGYNEQFF. The J gene is TRBJ2-1, the V gene TRBV28, with D perhaps TRBD2 (7 bases). CDR3 length: 13 amino acids. Germline CDR1 MDHEN, CDR2 SYDVKM.

Note on this clone: The same CDR3 arises from other DNA sequences in this sample as well. The chain recombines TRBV6-5 with TRBJ2-1; tentative D call: TRBD2 (5 bases). Germline V lookup: CDR1 MNHEY, CDR2 SVGAGI. V lost 5 bases and J lost 0, with 11 bases in between. This CDR3 region has 15 residues. The CDR3 reads CASSTSGSSYNEQFF. CDR3 bases: TGTGCCAGCAGTACAAGCGGAAGCTCCTACAATGAGCAGTTCTTC.

This chain links TRBV4-3 with TRBJ1-1; a weak D match, TRBD1 (6 bases). V was trimmed by 3 bases and J by 4 bases, leaving 18 bases between them. CDR1 is LGHNA, CDR2 YSLEER, per germline. The CDR3 runs to 16 residues. CDR3 sequence: CASSHTGTLRGTEAFF. CDR3 DNA sequence: TGCGCCAGCAGCCATACGGGGACACTCCGGGGCACTGAAGCTTTCTTT.

The V gene is TRBV5-1, the J gene TRBJ2-7; TRBD2 aligns across 14 bases. This CDR3 is 16 amino acids long. Germline CDR1 SGHRS, CDR2 YFSETQ. V trimming: 7 bases; J trimming: 5 bases; junction bases outside the gene matches: 11. The CDR3 here is CASGSGTSGRGHEQYF. For the CDR3, the DNA is TGCGCCAGCGGCTCCGGGACTAGCGGGAGAGGCCACGAGCAGTACTTC. Full variable domain (missing parts from reference TRBV5-1 and TRBJ2-7): KAGVTQTPRYLIKTRGQQVTLSCSPISGHRSVSWYQQTPGQGLQFLFEYFSETQRNKGNFPGRFSGRQFSNSRSEMNVSTLELGDSALYLCASGSGTSGRGHEQYFGPGTRLTVT.

The chain uses TRBV5-5 and TRBJ2-7; 7 bases agree with TRBD1. V lost 5 bases and J lost 0; bases outside the gene matches: 8. The CDR3 loop spans 15 amino acids. CDR1 and CDR2 from the germline V gene are SGHKS and YYEKEE (reference sequence). The chain's CDR3 is CASREGQLGSYEQYF. CDR3 nucleotides: TGTGCCAGCAGAGAGGGACAGTTAGGCTCCTACGAGCAGTACTTC.

As to this clone: Within the sample, other DNA sequences also encode this same CDR3. This chain links TRBV11-2 with TRBJ2-1; D remains ambiguous. In germline, CDR1 is SGHAT, CDR2 FQNNGV. Trimming left V 3 bases short and J 4 bases short, with 7 bases between. The CDR3 runs to 13 residues. Written as DNA, the CDR3 is TGTGCCAGCAGCTTGGGCTTATACAATGAGCAGTTCTTC. Translation: CASSLGLYNEQFF.